This TCR beta chain was identified during a study of blood T cell repertoires in COVID-19. Overall study context: Sample material is recorded as cDNA or gDNA derived from T cells, B-cell-depleted T cells, or PBMCs.

CDR3 length: 15 amino acids. Per germline, CDR1 SGHRS and CDR2 YFSETQ. The J segment lost 3 bases and the V segment lost 3 bases, leaving 5 bases of the junction unmatched. How the authors handled the data: Using reference gene primer amplification, nucleated cell counts were estimated. The assay was immunoSEQ multiplex PCR, and TCRdb's table has in-frame clones only and misses some. That table supplies the V and J calls and clone size; D and trimming were determined from the DNA. The sample has 150,000 to 200,000 clones; 89% are singletons. This TCR was recovered from a man aged 35-49 years with acute or convalescent COVID-19. Sequencing used peripheral blood. The J gene is TRBJ2-1, the V gene TRBV5-1; 8 positions agree with TRBD1. In nucleotides, the CDR3 is TGCGCCAGCAGCTGGGCCGGGACAGGCTACAATGAGCAGTTCTTC. Protein product: CASSWAGTGYNEQFF.